Shown below are 19 T cell receptor beta chains from a single sample sequenced in a study of T cell responses to AZD1222 COVID-19 vaccine. Assay: immunoSEQ multiplex PCR; the TCRdb copy retains only in-frame clones and omits some. The data show 80,000 to 90,000 clones, with approximately 89% seen just once and over 2% held by the top ten. The sample consisted of peripheral blood, taken on day 0 of AZD1222 vaccination. The receptor set was obtained from an adult in good health.

V usage is TRBV30 and J usage is TRBJ2-1, with D possibly being TRBD2 (6 bases). V lost 3 bases to trimming and J lost 2 bases, with 11 bases between them. CDR1 is GTSNPN and CDR2 is SVGIG in the germline V gene (reference sequence). The CDR3 has 14 residues. CDR3 protein: CAWSPGLPYNEQFF. The CDR3 DNA reads as TGTGCCTGGAGCCCGGGACTCCCCTACAATGAGCAGTTCTTC.

V and J are TRBV18 and TRBJ2-2; a weak D match, TRBD1 (6 bases). V lost 5 bases to trimming and J lost 4 bases, with 11 bases between them. Germline V lookup: CDR1 KGHSH, CDR2 LQKENI. The CDR3 contains 14 residues. The CDR3 DNA follows: TGTGCCAGCTCAGTGGGGGCGTTCACCGGGGAGCTGTTTTTT. This translates into CASSVGAFTGELFF.

This rearrangement joins TRBV29-1 to TRBJ1-4; weak D call: TRBD1 (5 bases). Trimming cost V 3 bases and J 6 bases, with 8 bases left between them. The CDR3 spans 12 residues. Germline V gives CDR1 SQVTM, CDR2 ANQGSEA. CDR3 in DNA: TGCAGCGTTGATGAGGGGTATGAAAAACTGTTTTTT. Translation gives CSVDEGYEKLFF.

CDR3 residues: CASSLRTRVNEQFF. In DNA, the CDR3 is TGCGCCAGCAGTCTTAGAACAAGGGTGAATGAGCAGTTCTTC. This chain links TRBV5-1 with TRBJ2-1; D is undetermined. CDR1 is SGHRS and CDR2 is YFSETQ in the germline V gene. V was shortened by 5 bases and J by 7 bases, with 16 bases between the two germline ends. This CDR3 is built from 14 residues.

The chain combines TRBV4-1 with TRBJ1-1; no definite D call. This CDR3 is 14 amino acids long. V was shortened by 2 bases and J by 4 bases, with 11 bases between the two germline ends. Germline CDR1 is MGHRA and CDR2 is YSYEKL. As DNA, the CDR3 is TGCGCCAGCAGCCAAAACCTCGGGAGCACTGAAGCTTTCTTT. Its translation is CASSQNLGSTEAFF.

This clone was picked up one time. The J gene is TRBJ2-2, the V gene TRBV30, with 8 nucleotides matching TRBD1. The CDR3 is 15 residues long. J lost 1 base, V lost 3 bases, and 4 bases had no gene match. From germline, CDR1 is GTSNPN and CDR2 SVGIG (reference sequence). CDR3 in amino acids: CAWSMDRVNTGELFF. In DNA, the CDR3 is TGTGCCTGGAGCATGGACAGGGTGAACACCGGGGAGCTGTTTTTT.

Comments on this clone: One end of the junction fails to match germline, which may point to a read error. The rearrangement uses TRBV10-3 and TRBJ2-3, with D maybe TRBD2 (5 bases). The V gene's germline CDR1 is ENHRY and CDR2 SYGVKD. The CDR3 consists of 12 residues. CDR3 DNA: TGTGCCATCAATGAGGGTCCAGATACGCAGTATTTT. Amino acids: CAINEGPDTQYF.

This rearrangement joins TRBV19 to TRBJ1-6; the D gene is possibly TRBD1 (5 bases). This CDR3 has 14 amino acids. The germline V gene has CDR1 LNHDA and CDR2 SQIVND (reference sequence). Between the trimmed V and J ends, which lost 6 bases and 8 bases, there was a span of 14 bases. The chain's CDR3 is CASRTGTGHSPLHF. CDR3 in DNA: TGTGCCAGTAGGACCGGGACGGGTCATTCACCCCTCCACTTT.

The CDR3 DNA is TGTGCCAGCAGCCCTATTCCGACAGTGAACACTGAAGCTTTCTTT. This codes for CASSPIPTVNTEAFF. The chain has TRBV7-2 and TRBJ1-1; tentatively, D is TRBD1 (5 bases). V was clipped by 5 bases and J by 0 bases, with 13 bases between them. The CDR3 is 15 residues long. Germline CDR1 reads SGHTA; CDR2 reads FQGNSA.

This chain connects TRBV7-8 to TRBJ2-4; D not certain. This CDR3 spans 15 amino acids. Germline assignment: CDR1 SGHVS and CDR2 FQNEAQ. V dropped 4 bases and J dropped 0 bases, with 10 bases sitting between them. The CDR3 DNA reads TGTGCCAGCAGCTCATACGAAGTAGCCAAAAACATTCAGTACTTC. It encodes CASSSYEVAKNIQYF.

The gene calls are TRBV6-5 and TRBJ2-3, with 7 bases matching TRBD1. V lost 4 bases to trimming and J lost 2 bases; unmatched junction nucleotides: 3. Germline assignment: CDR1 MNHEY and CDR2 SVGAGI. This CDR3 has 14 residues. The CDR3 loop is CASSFGQATDTQYF. The DNA for the CDR3 is TGTGCCAGCAGTTTCGGACAGGCCACAGATACGCAGTATTTT.

The chain has TRBV5-5 and TRBJ1-1, with 7 bases identical to TRBD1. V lost 5 bases and J lost 0; bases outside the gene matches: 7. This CDR3 has 15 amino acids. CDR1 SGHKS and CDR2 YYEKEE come from the germline V gene (reference sequence). In DNA, the CDR3 is TGTGCCAGCAGGCGGCCGGGACAGATGAACACTGAAGCTTTCTTT. Its translation: CASRRPGQMNTEAFF.

This chain joins TRBV27 and TRBJ1-5, with D perhaps matching TRBD1 (5 bases). Germline V gene sequence: CDR1 MNHEY, CDR2 SMNVEV (reference sequence). Deletions cut 5 bases from V and 2 bases from J, with 13 bases between. The CDR3 is 15 amino acids. The CDR3 bases are TGTGCCAGCAGTATGAGGGGATTAGGCAATCAGCCCCAGCATTTT. Translation gives CASSMRGLGNQPQHF.

The CDR3: CASSRTGTVNTEAFF. The CDR3 DNA is TGTGCCAGTAGTAGGACCGGGACAGTGAACACTGAAGCTTTCTTT. This chain connects TRBV19 to TRBJ1-1, with TRBD1 identical over 7 bases. CDR1 is LNHDA and CDR2 is SQIVND in the germline V gene (reference sequence). V lost 4 bases and J lost 0; bases outside the gene matches: 5. There are 15 residues in the CDR3.

The V gene is TRBV5-1, the J gene TRBJ2-3, with 7 bases matching TRBD2. The germline V gene has CDR1 SGHRS and CDR2 YFSETQ. The CDR3 contains 15 residues. V shed 4 bases and J 0 bases; nucleotides not matched to a gene: 5. CDR3 in DNA: TGCGCCAGCAGCCCTATAGCGGGCAGCACAGATACGCAGTATTTT. Its translation is CASSPIAGSTDTQYF.

The J gene is TRBJ2-2, the V gene TRBV28; tentative D call: TRBD1 (6 bases). Germline values: CDR1 MDHEN, CDR2 SYDVKM. The V gene lost 1 base and the J gene lost 2 bases, with 20 bases spanning the gap. The CDR3 is made up of 19 amino acids. This CDR3 is CASSLYRQGFDSNTGELFF. Written as DNA, the CDR3 is TGTGCCAGCAGTTTATACCGTCAGGGGTTCGATAGCAACACCGGGGAGCTGTTTTTT.

This clone was detected only a few times. As DNA, the CDR3 is TGTGCCAGCAGCCAGAGGACTAGCACAGATACGCAGTATTTT. Protein: CASSQRTSTDTQYF. The chain has TRBV7-2 and TRBJ2-3, with D possibly TRBD2 on 5 matching bases. Deletions cut 5 bases from V and 0 bases from J, with 9 bases between. The CDR3 length is 14 residues. Germline V lookup: CDR1 SGHTA, CDR2 FQGNSA. The full variable domain, with the rest looked up from reference TRBV7-2 and TRBJ2-3, is GAGVSQSPSNKVTEKGKDVELRCDPISGHTALYWYRQSLGQGLEFLIYFQGNSAPDKSGLPSDRFSAERTGGSVSTLTIQRTQQEDSAVYLCASSQRTSTDTQYFGPGTRLTVL.

The V gene is TRBV5-4, the J gene TRBJ2-1; 8 positions match TRBD1. The germline CDR1 and CDR2 sequences are SGHNT and YYREEE (reference sequence). The CDR3 spans 16 residues. Trimming cost V 7 bases and J 6 bases; bases outside gene matches: 15. CDR3 DNA: TGTGCCAGCCAGGGACAGGTGAGGCATACAGGCAATGAGCAGTTCTTC. Translating it yields CASQGQVRHTGNEQFF.

The chain combines TRBV3-1 (or the pseudogene TRBV3-2) with TRBJ1-5, with 7 positions matching TRBD1. The CDR3 runs to 15 residues. Trimming removed 1 base from V and 9 bases from J; junction bases left unmatched: 9. The germline V gene has CDR1 LGHDT and CDR2 YNNKEL (reference sequence). CDR3 in amino acids: CASSQGTGVLGPQHF. In DNA form, the CDR3 reads TGTGCCAGCAGCCAAGGAACAGGGGTCCTTGGGCCCCAGCATTTT.